This T cell receptor beta chain was obtained from a study of T cells in Graves' hyperthyroidism and ophthalmopathy. Study-wide points: Progression to ophthalmopathy was predicted a median of approximately 6.4 months early.

Amplification of TCR beta CDR3 regions used RNA as the template. TCR CDR3 underwent first-round RT-PCR with the HTBI primer set. TCRdb passed the multiplex PCR reads through MiXCR, listing each CDR3 protein once. There are hundreds of thousands of distinct CDR3 sequences in the sample; over 20% occur only once, and 50% to 75% lies in the top ten. This clonotype has a single count. Its antigen is unidentified. This CDR3 is 16 amino acids long. After removal of 4 bases from V and 4 bases from J, the junction contained 10 bases not matched to a gene. Looked up from germline, CDR1 is SGHRS and CDR2 is YFSETQ.

The TCR sequence derives from a man aged 25-40 years with Graves' ophthalmopathy. The chain joins TRBV5-1 to TRBJ2-2, with 7 nucleotides matching TRBD1. The sequenced sample was blood. CDR3 coding DNA: TGCGCCAGCAGCCTAAAACAGGGGTCGGGCACCGGGGAGCTGTTTTTT. Translation: CASSLKQGSGTGELFF.